These 18 T cell receptor beta chains were sequenced from one sample in a study of T-cell memory formation after mild COVID-19. TCRdb re-called the 5' RACE reads through MiXCR, storing one row per CDR3 protein. Of some 150,000 distinct CDR3 sequences listed, roughly 21% are singletons. The sample taken for sequencing was PBMCs or a T cell subset sorted from them (not recorded which). These receptor sequences come from an adult woman who had mild COVID-19 (a few samples of this study predate the infection). Cell type and time point are not known.

This clonotype was picked up a small number of times. V gene TRBV11-2 combines with J gene TRBJ2-7, with 8 bases matching TRBD1. The CDR3 covers 15 residues. V was pared by 5 bases and J by 2 bases, with 8 bases of the junction left unmatched. Germline V gives CDR1 SGHAT, CDR2 FQNNGV. CDR3 region: CASSQQTGETYEQYF. In nucleotides, the CDR3 is TGTGCCAGCAGCCAACAGACAGGGGAAACCTACGAGCAGTACTTC.

The chain uses TRBV30 and TRBJ1-6, with D unclear. The V gene's germline CDR1 is GTSNPN and CDR2 SVGIG (reference sequence). The CDR3 consists of 15 residues. The V and J ends lost 3 bases and 6 bases respectively, with 15 bases between them. The CDR3 protein is CAWSPTVIPNSPLHF. The CDR3 coding sequence is TGTGCCTGGAGCCCGACGGTGATTCCTAATTCACCCCTCCACTTT.

This clonotype was seen a few times. The genes are TRBV5-1 and TRBJ1-4; maybe TRBD1 (5 bases). The V and J ends lost 0 bases and 7 bases respectively, with 13 bases between them. Germline V gene sequence: CDR1 SGHRS, CDR2 YFSETQ. The CDR3 covers 15 residues. The DNA of the CDR3 is TGCGCCAGCAGCTTGGATGGGGGAGGGAGTGAAAAACTGTTTTTT. It codes for CASSLDGGGSEKLFF.

This chain links TRBV28 with TRBJ2-4; a weak D match, TRBD2 (5 bases). V was trimmed by 2 bases and J by 8 bases, leaving 10 bases between them. Germline-derived CDR1 and CDR2 are MDHEN and SYDVKM. This CDR3 spans 13 amino acids. CDR3 sequence: CASSLAGRDIQYF. In nucleotides, the CDR3 is TGTGCCAGCAGTTTAGCGGGTAGAGACATTCAGTACTTC.

This clonotype was observed a few times. The chain recombines TRBV5-1 with TRBJ2-1; D tentatively fits TRBD1 or TRBD2 (6 bases each). The CDR3 has 14 amino acids. Trimming pared 4 bases from V and 4 bases from J, leaving 12 bases between. Germline loops: CDR1 SGHRS, CDR2 YFSETQ. The CDR3 reads CASSQGRGYNEQFF. The CDR3 coding sequence is TGCGCCAGCAGCCAGGGGCGGGGATACAATGAGCAGTTCTTC.

This clonotype occurred once. The CDR3 protein is CASSDQGLGNQPQHF. The CDR3, as DNA: TGTGCCAGCAGTGACCAGGGTTTGGGCAATCAGCCCCAGCATTTT. This chain links TRBV12-3 or TRBV12-4 with TRBJ1-5, with D perhaps TRBD1 (5 bases). Trimming pared 5 bases from V and 2 bases from J, leaving 13 bases between. The CDR3 loop spans 15 amino acids.

V usage is TRBV29-1 and J usage is TRBJ2-1, with TRBD1 as a possible D gene (5 bases). V was shortened by 6 bases and J by 9 bases, with 9 bases between the two germline ends. The CDR3 has 10 residues. The V gene's germline CDR1 is SQVTM and CDR2 ANQGSEA. The CDR3 region has the DNA TGCAGCGTGGCAGGGTGTGAGCAGTTCTTC. Protein sequence: CSVAGCEQFF.

V gene TRBV6-1 combines with J gene TRBJ2-7; 9 positions agree with TRBD1. V gave up 6 bases and J gave up 3 bases; unmatched junction bases: 6. Germline loops: CDR1 MNHNS, CDR2 SASEGT. CDR3 length: 14 amino acids. The CDR3 reads CASSAGTGNYEQYF. The CDR3 DNA reads as TGTGCCAGCAGCGCCGGGACAGGGAACTACGAGCAGTACTTC.

This clonotype showed up just a few times. The chain employs TRBV20-1 and TRBJ2-1; 14 bases are a match to TRBD2. CDR1 is DFQATT, CDR2 SNEGSKA, per germline (reference sequence). V lost 5 bases and J lost 9; bases outside the gene matches: 6. The CDR3 length is 14 residues. The CDR3 loop reads CSADGTSGRVEQFF. CDR3 nucleotides: TGCAGTGCTGACGGGACTAGCGGGAGAGTTGAGCAGTTCTTC.

This clonotype has more than one count but fewer than ten. This chain uses TRBV5-1 with TRBJ1-6; 7 bases are a match to TRBD1. Germline V lookup: CDR1 SGHRS, CDR2 YFSETQ. With 4 bases clipped from V and 7 bases from J, the junction kept 8 bases outside the gene matches. CDR3 length: 15 amino acids. CDR3 amino acids: CASSQGQDRNSPLHF. In DNA form, the CDR3 reads TGCGCCAGCAGCCAAGGACAGGACCGCAATTCACCCCTCCACTTT.

In this sample, this clonotype turned up a few times. CDR3 sequence (DNA): TGTGCCAGCAGCTCAAACCGGGAGGACTACGAGCAGTACTTC. This sequence encodes CASSSNREDYEQYF. The gene calls are TRBV7-2 and TRBJ2-7; 7 bases are shared with TRBD2. This CDR3 has 14 amino acids. V lost 4 bases, J lost 3 bases, and 6 bases stayed unmatched. CDR1 and CDR2 (germline): SGHTA, FQGNSA.

This clonotype was detected a few times. This sequence joins TRBV12-3 or TRBV12-4 and TRBJ2-3; 14 bases align to TRBD2. The CDR3 is 19 amino acids. V shed 3 bases, J shed 1 base, and the junction held 9 bases outside the gene matches. CDR3 coding DNA: TGTGCCAGCAGTTTCTCTCCGGGACTAGCGGGAGAAGGCACAGATACGCAGTATTTT. Translation gives CASSFSPGLAGEGTDTQYF.

This clonotype was detected a few times. The V gene is TRBV10-3, the J gene TRBJ2-7; a possible D gene is TRBD2 (6 bases). This CDR3 is built from 15 residues. Looked up from germline, CDR1 is ENHRY and CDR2 is SYGVKD. The ends were cut back, 3 bases at V and 0 bases at J, with 12 bases in the middle. The CDR3 region is CAISDTGTPSYEQYF. DNA for the CDR3: TGTGCCATCAGTGATACCGGGACTCCCTCCTACGAGCAGTACTTC.

This clonotype was picked up many times. This chain links TRBV7-8 with TRBJ2-6; maybe TRBD1 (5 bases). The CDR3 runs 16 residues. V gave up 2 bases and J gave up 1 base, with 9 bases separating them. CDR1 SGHVS and CDR2 FQNEAQ come from the germline V gene. The CDR3 protein is CASSLFRQSGANVLTF. The CDR3 bases are TGTGCCAGCAGCTTATTCAGACAGTCTGGGGCCAACGTCCTGACTTTC. Variable domain in full (rest from reference TRBV7-8 and TRBJ2-6): GAGVSQSPRYKVAKRGQDVALRCDPISGHVSLFWYQQALGQGPEFLTYFQNEAQLDKSGLPSDRFFAERPEGSVSTLKIQRTQQEDSAVYLCASSLFRQSGANVLTFGAGSRLTVL.

The chain joins TRBV27 to TRBJ2-7; 7 nucleotides line up with TRBD2. The V gene end was trimmed by 5 bases and the J gene end by 2 bases; junction bases not matched to a gene: 6. Germline CDR1 and CDR2: MNHEY and SMNVEV (reference sequence). The CDR3 spans 14 residues. CDR3 DNA sequence: TGTGCCAGCAGTACGAGGGAGGGTCCCTACGAGCAGTACTTC. Translation: CASSTREGPYEQYF.

The chain recombines TRBV6-2 or TRBV6-3 with TRBJ2-1, with D perhaps matching TRBD2 (5 bases). CDR1 and CDR2 from the germline V gene are MNHEY and SVGEGT. The V and J ends lost 7 bases and 4 bases respectively, with 11 bases between them. There are 13 residues in the CDR3. CDR3 region: CASMRSGYNEQFF. Here the CDR3 DNA reads TGTGCCAGCATGAGAAGCGGATACAATGAGCAGTTCTTC.

This chain uses TRBV20-1 with TRBJ2-2; D gene unclear. The CDR3 consists of 15 residues. From germline, CDR1 is DFQATT and CDR2 SNEGSKA (reference sequence). V was trimmed by 0 bases and J by 6 bases, leaving 14 bases between them. The DNA for the CDR3 is TGCAGTGCTAGAGATTACGGTTTGGGCCCCGGGGAGCTGTTTTTT. Translation: CSARDYGLGPGELFF.

The V call is TRBV7-2, the J call TRBJ2-1, with unresolved D. Deletions cut 3 bases from V and 5 bases from J, with 11 bases between. Germline V gives CDR1 SGHTA, CDR2 FQGNSA. The CDR3 has 14 residues. The CDR3 DNA follows: TGTGCCAGCAGCTTCCTCGCTACCAACAATGAGCAGTTCTTC. Protein product: CASSFLATNNEQFF.